The present T cell receptor (beta chain) was sequenced within a study of shared clonotypes between healthy human individuals. The wider study: The donor pool was made up of two women and a few men aged 18 to 49. CD4 naive and memory got three plates each, CD8 naive two, CD8 memory one. Notes on the study in general: An effect of sequencing depth on clonotype sharing among donors was expected. Naive subsets generally exceeded memory subsets in estimated richness.

Note on this clone: Its antigen is unknown.

Naive CD8 cells were CD45RO-negative, positively selected for CCR7, excluding terminally differentiated effector memory CD45RA+ cells. CDR1 is MNHNS, CDR2 SASEGT, per germline. The CDR3 is made up of 12 amino acids. V shed 6 bases and J shed 5 bases, with 10 bases lying between them. Profiled with immunoSEQ multiplex PCR; TCRdb holds only in-frame clones, not every one. The sample has 550,000 to 650,000 clones; around 96% are singletons. Sequencing was performed on naive CD8+ T cells sorted from blood. The TCR comes from a woman in her twenties or thirties in good health. V gene TRBV6-1 combines with J gene TRBJ1-1; D might be TRBD1 (6 bases). This CDR3 is CASREQGTEAFF. The DNA for the CDR3 is TGTGCCAGCAGGGAACAGGGAACTGAAGCTTTCTTT.